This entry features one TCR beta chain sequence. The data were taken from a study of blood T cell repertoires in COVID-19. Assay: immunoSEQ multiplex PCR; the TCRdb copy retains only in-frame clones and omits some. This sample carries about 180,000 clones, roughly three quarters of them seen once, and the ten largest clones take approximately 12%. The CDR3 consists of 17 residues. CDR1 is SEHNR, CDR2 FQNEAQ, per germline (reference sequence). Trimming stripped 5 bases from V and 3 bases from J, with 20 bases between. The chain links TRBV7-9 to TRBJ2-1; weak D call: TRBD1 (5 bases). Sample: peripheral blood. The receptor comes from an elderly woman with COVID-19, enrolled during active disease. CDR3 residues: CASSQGFLGRDYNEQFF. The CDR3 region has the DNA TGTGCCAGCAGCCAAGGATTTTTGGGCAGGGACTACAATGAGCAGTTCTTC.